This T cell receptor (beta chain) is from a study of regulatory T cells in long-lasting Graves disease. This clonotype came up many times. The germline V gene has CDR1 SGHVS and CDR2 FNYEAQ. The CDR3 has 19 residues. J gave up 6 bases and V 5 bases, and 22 bases lay outside the gene matches. Time point of the sample: newly diagnosed GD, antithyroid drugs for less than 3 months. Generation of the TCR library employed RNA extracted from PBMCs. The peripheral blood volume drawn was 8.5 to 9 milliliters, and it was collected into EDTA tubes. iRepertoire HTBI primers and Arm-PCR of CDR3 regions built TCR beta libraries. MiXCR was run by TCRdb on the multiplex PCR reads, yielding one entry per CDR3 protein. The sample comprises about 360,000 distinct CDR3 sequences, around 16% of which are singletons, and 20% to 25% rests with the top ten. These data also featured in a second study, about T cells in Graves' hyperthyroidism and ophthalmopathy. That report notes: If no ophthalmopathy progression occurred within 18 months, Graves' hyperthyroidism was stable.

The sequenced sample was peripheral blood mononuclear cells (PBMCs), obtained at new diagnosis, from a patient treated with antithyroid drugs. The sequence came from a woman between 18 and 29 years old with Graves disease. The genes are TRBV7-6 and TRBJ2-1; 7 positions agree with TRBD2. CDR3 sequence (DNA): TGTGCCAGCAGCAACCTGGGGGGGACTTCCATCTTCTTAGGCAATGAGCAGTTCTTC. Translating it yields CASSNLGGTSIFLGNEQFF.